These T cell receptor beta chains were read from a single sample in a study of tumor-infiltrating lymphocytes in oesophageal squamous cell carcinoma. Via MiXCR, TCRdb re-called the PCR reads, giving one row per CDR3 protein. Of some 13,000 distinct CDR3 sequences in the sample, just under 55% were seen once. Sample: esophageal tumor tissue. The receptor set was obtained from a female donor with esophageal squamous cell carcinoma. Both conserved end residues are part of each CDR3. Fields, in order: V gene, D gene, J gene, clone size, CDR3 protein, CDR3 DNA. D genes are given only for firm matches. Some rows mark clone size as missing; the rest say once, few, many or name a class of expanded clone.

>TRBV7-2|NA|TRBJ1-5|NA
CASSYTGTPYSNQPQHF
TGTGCCAGCAGCTATACCGGGACACCTTATAGCAATCAGCCCCAGCATTTT
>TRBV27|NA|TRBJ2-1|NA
CASSLGVPGEQFF
TGTGCCAGCAGTTTAGGAGTTCCTGGTGAGCAGTTCTTC
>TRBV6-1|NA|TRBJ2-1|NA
CASRSQGDNEQFF
TGTGCCAGCAGGTCACAGGGAGACAATGAGCAGTTCTTC
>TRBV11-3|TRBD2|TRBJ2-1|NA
CASNSGGMDEQFF
TGTGCCAGCAACTCGGGGGGAATGGATGAGCAGTTCTTC
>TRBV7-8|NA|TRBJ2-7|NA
CASRSGTHYEQYF
TGTGCCAGCAGGTCCGGGACCCACTACGAGCAGTACTTC
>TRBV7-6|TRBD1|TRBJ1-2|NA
CASSWDQGGGYTF
TGTGCCAGCAGCTGGGACCAGGGGGGAGGCTACACCTTC
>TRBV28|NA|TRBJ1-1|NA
CASSLPLGIFHF
TGTGCCAGCAGTCTCCCCCTGGGCATTTTCCACTTC
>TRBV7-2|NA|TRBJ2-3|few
CASSLGRTDTQYF
TGTGCCAGCAGCTTAGGGAGAACAGATACGCAGTATTTT
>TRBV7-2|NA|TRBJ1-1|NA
CASSLQKNTEAFF
TGTGCCAGCAGCTTACAGAAGAACACTGAAGCTTTCTTT
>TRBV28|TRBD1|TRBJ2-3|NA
CASSTPGGVGDTGELYF
TGTGCCAGCAGTACCCCAGGGGGCGTAGGGGACACCGGGGAGCTGTACTTC
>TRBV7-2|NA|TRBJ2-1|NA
CASSLGVVEQFF
TGTGCCAGCAGCTTAGGAGTTGTTGAGCAGTTCTTC
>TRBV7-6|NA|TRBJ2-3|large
CASSLGWAEADTQYF
TGTGCCAGCAGCTTAGGGTGGGCGGAAGCAGATACGCAGTATTTT
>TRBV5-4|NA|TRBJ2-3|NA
CASSLSVGRTDTQYF
TGTGCCAGCAGCTTGTCGGTAGGACGCACAGATACGCAGTATTTT
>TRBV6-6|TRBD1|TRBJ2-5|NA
CASSYSSDREGTQYF
TGTGCCAGCAGTTACTCGAGTGACAGGGAAGGGACCCAGTACTTC
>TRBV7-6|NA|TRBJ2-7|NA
CASSSIRGYEQYF
TGTGCCAGCAGCTCGATCCGGGGTTACGAGCAGTACTTC
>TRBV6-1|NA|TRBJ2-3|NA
CASSPSVTDTQYF
TGTGCCAGCAGTCCCTCCGTCACAGATACGCAGTATTTT
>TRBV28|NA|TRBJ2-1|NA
CASSFQAGQFF
TGTGCCAGCAGTTTCCAGGCCGGGCAGTTCTTC
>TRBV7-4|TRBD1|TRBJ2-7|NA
CASSLGTGLNEQYF
TGTGCCAGCAGCTTAGGGACAGGGCTCAACGAGCAGTACTTC
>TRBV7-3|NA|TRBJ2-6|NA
CASSPPGSSGANVLTF
TGTGCCAGCAGCCCGCCTGGGAGTTCTGGGGCCAACGTCCTGACTTTC
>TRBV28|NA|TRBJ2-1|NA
CATRKGTKNNEQFF
TGTGCCACCCGAAAGGGGACGAAAAACAATGAGCAGTTCTTC
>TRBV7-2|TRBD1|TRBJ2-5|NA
CASSQDRGLSETQYF
TGTGCCAGCAGCCAGGACAGGGGGCTTTCGGAGACCCAGTACTTC
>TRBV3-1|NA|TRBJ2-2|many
CASSQRGGTNTGELFF
TGTGCCAGCAGCCAACGGGGCGGCACGAACACCGGGGAGCTGTTTTTT
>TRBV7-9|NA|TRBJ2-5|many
CASSSGPSQQETQYF
TGTGCCAGCAGCTCTGGACCCTCCCAGCAAGAGACCCAGTACTTC
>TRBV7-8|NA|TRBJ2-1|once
CASSLEQLLANEQFF
TGTGCCAGCAGCTTAGAACAACTTCTGGCCAATGAGCAGTTCTTC
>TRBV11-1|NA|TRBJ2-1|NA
CASSLDASYNEQFF
TGTGCCAGCAGCTTAGACGCGAGTTACAATGAGCAGTTCTTC
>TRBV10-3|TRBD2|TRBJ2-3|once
CAIRVAGVSDTQYF
TGTGCCATCAGGGTAGCGGGAGTCTCGGATACGCAGTATTTT
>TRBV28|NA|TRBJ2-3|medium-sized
CASSLQRYTDTQYF
TGTGCCAGCAGTTTACAGCGTTACACAGATACGCAGTATTTT
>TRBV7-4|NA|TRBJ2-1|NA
CASSLKIAGFTYNEQFF
TGTGCCAGCAGCTTAAAAATCGCGGGATTCACCTACAATGAGCAGTTCTTC
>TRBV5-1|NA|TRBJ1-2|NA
CASRPGGGVGGYTF
TGCGCCAGCAGGCCTGGGGGAGGGGTCGGCGGCTACACCTTC
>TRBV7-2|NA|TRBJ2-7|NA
CASSSDSSYEQYF
TGTGCCAGCAGCTCGGACAGTTCCTACGAGCAGTACTTC
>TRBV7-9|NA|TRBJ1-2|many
CASSLAGAGYGYTF
TGTGCCAGCAGCTTAGCAGGGGCCGGCTATGGCTACACCTTC
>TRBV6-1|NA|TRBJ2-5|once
CASSEDLETQYF
TGTGCCAGCAGTGAAGATCTGGAGACCCAGTACTTC
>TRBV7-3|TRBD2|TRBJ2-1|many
CASSLSWTSGGNEQFF
TGTGCCAGCAGCTTATCCTGGACTAGCGGGGGCAATGAGCAGTTCTTC
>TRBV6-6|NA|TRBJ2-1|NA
CASTFLTVNNEQFF
TGTGCCAGCACATTTTTGACTGTCAACAATGAGCAGTTCTTC
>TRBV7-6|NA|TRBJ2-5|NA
CASSATGSETQYF
TGTGCTAGCAGCGCAACAGGGTCAGAGACCCAGTACTTC
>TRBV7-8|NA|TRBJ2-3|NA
CASSSTMGDTQYF
TGTGCCAGCAGCTCGACAATGGGAGATACGCAGTATTTT
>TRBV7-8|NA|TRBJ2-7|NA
CASSLAGRTYEQYF
TGTGCCAGCAGCTTAGCAGGGAGGACCTACGAGCAGTACTTC
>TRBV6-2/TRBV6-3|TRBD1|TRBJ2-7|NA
CASSEPGQGTYEQYF
TGTGCCAGCAGTGAACCGGGACAGGGGACCTACGAGCAGTACTTC
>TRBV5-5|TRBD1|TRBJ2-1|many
CASSSTGGDEQFF
TGTGCCAGCAGCTCAACAGGGGGCGATGAGCAGTTCTTC
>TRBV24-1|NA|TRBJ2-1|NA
CATSDFRGTYNEQFF
TGTGCCACCAGTGATTTTCGGGGAACCTACAATGAGCAGTTCTTC
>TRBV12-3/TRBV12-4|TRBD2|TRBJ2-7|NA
CASRRNLAGDEQYF
TGTGCCAGCAGGCGTAACCTAGCGGGAGACGAGCAGTACTTC
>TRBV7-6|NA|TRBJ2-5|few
CASSFSPGQETQYF
TGTGCTAGCAGCTTTTCGCCCGGGCAAGAGACCCAGTACTTC
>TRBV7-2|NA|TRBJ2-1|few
CASSSMLTAYNEQFF
TGTGCCAGCAGCTCGATGCTTACAGCCTACAATGAGCAGTTCTTC
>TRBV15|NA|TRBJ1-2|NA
CATSSNGGSPLQNYGYTF
TGTGCCACCAGCAGCAACGGGGGCTCTCCCCTTCAGAACTATGGCTACACCTTC
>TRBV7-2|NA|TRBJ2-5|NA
CASSLGRTSETQYF
TGTGCCAGCAGCTTGGGGCGGACTTCAGAGACCCAGTACTTC
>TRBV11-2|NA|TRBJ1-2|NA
CASSLATTTNYGYTF
TGTGCCAGCAGCTTAGCAACAACTACTAACTATGGCTACACCTTC
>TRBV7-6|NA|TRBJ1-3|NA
CASSLSTTGNTIYF
TGTGCCAGCAGCTTATCTACGACTGGAAACACCATATATTTT
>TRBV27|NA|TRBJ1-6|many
CASSLRVTGSSYNSPLHF
TGTGCCAGCAGTTTAAGGGTCACAGGGAGCTCCTATAATTCACCCCTCCACTTT
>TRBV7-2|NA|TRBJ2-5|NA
CASSLLIQETQYF
TGTGCCAGCAGCTTACTAATTCAAGAGACCCAGTACTTC
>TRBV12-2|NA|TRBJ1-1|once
CASRLGAVYMNTEAFF
TGTGCAAGTCGCTTAGGGGCAGTATACATGAACACTGAAGCTTTCTTT
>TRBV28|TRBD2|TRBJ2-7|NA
CASTIQGAGTSGHYEQYF
TGTGCCAGCACCATACAGGGTGCCGGGACTAGCGGCCACTACGAGCAGTACTTC
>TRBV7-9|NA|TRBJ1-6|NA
CASTHGGGPYEQYF
TGTGCCAGCACCCACGGGGGGGGGCCGTACGAGCAGTACTTT
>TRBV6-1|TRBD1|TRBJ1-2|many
CASRRQGFNYGYTF
TGTGCCAGCAGGCGACAGGGTTTCAACTATGGCTACACCTTC
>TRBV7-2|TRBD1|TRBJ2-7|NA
CASSLGAGQAYEQYF
TGTGCCAGCAGCTTAGGTGCGGGACAGGCCTACGAGCAGTACTTC
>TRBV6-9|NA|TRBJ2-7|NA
CANSSDHPDMIKGEQYF
TGTGCCAACAGTTCCGACCATCCGGACATGATAAAGGGCGAGCAGTACTTC
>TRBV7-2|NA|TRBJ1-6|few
CASSLGNSPLHF
TGTGCCAGCAGCTTAGGGAATTCACCCCTCCACTTC
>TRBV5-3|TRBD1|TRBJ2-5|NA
CASSTDRGYRETQYF
TGTGCCAGCAGTACGGACAGGGGGTATCGAGAGACCCAGTACTTC
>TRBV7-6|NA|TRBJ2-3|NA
CASSLSRDIYTDTQYF
TGTGCCAGCAGCTTATCCCGGGACATATACACAGATACGCAGTATTTT